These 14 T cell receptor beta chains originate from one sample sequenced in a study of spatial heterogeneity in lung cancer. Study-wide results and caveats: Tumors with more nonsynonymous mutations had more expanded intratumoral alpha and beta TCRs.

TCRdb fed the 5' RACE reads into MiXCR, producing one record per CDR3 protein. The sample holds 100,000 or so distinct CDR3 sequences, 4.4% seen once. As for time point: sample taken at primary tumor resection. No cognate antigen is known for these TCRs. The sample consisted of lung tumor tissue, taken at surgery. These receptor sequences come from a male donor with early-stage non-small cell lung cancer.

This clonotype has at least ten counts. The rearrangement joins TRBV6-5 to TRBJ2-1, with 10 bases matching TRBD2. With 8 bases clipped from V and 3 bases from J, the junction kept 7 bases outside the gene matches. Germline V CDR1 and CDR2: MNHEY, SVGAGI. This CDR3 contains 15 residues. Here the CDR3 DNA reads TGTGCCAGCCTGACTAAGCGGGAGGGCTACAATGAGCAGTTCTTC. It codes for CASLTKREGYNEQFF.

The CDR3 DNA is TGCGCCAGCAGCCAAGTTAGAGGCATGTCTAGCGGTGGCTACACCTTC. Translating gives CASSQVRGMSSGGYTF. The chain joins TRBV4-1 to TRBJ1-2, with no clear D. The CDR3 extends over 16 amino acids. Trimming took 1 base from V and 7 from J, leaving 19 bases between them. Germline loops: CDR1 MGHRA, CDR2 YSYEKL.

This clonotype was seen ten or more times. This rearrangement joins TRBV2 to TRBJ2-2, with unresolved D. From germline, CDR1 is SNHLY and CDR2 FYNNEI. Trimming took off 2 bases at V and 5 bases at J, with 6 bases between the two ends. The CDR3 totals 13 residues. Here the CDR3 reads CASSESATGELFF. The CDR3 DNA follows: TGTGCCAGCAGTGAATCGGCTACCGGGGAGCTGTTTTTT.

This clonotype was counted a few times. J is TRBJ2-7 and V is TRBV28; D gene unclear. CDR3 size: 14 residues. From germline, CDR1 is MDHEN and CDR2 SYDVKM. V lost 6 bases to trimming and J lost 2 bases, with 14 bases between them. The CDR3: CASSASSVPYEQYF. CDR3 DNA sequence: TGTGCCAGCAGCGCCTCCAGCGTACCCTACGAGCAGTACTTC. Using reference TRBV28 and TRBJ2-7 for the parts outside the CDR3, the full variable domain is DVKVTQSSRYLVKRTGEKVFLECVQDMDHENMFWYRQDPGLGLRLIYFSYDVKMKEKGDIPEGYSVSREKKERFSLILESASTNQTSMYLCASSASSVPYEQYFGPGTRLTVT.

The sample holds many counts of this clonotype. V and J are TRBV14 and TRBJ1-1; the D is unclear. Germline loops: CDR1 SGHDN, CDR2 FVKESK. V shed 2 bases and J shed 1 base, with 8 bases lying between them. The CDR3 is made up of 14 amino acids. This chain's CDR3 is CASSQQVWNTEAFF. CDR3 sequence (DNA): TGTGCCAGCAGCCAACAGGTTTGGAACACTGAAGCTTTCTTT.

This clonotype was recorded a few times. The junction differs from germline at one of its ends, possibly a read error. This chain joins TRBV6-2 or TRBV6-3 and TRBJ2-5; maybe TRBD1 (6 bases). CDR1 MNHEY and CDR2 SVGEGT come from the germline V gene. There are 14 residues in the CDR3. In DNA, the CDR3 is TGTGCCGGCAGCAACCCAGGGGTACAAGAGACCCAGTACTTC. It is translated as CAGSNPGVQETQYF.

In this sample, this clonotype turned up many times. CDR3 sequence: CASSLWGAQEYSPLHF. The CDR3 region has the DNA TGTGCCAGCAGTTTATGGGGGGCGCAGGAATATTCACCCCTCCACTTT. The chain uses TRBV27 and TRBJ1-6; tentative D call: TRBD1 (6 bases). The CDR3 sequence is 16 residues long. The V and J ends lost 1 base and 8 bases respectively, with 15 bases between them. Germline CDR1 MNHEY, CDR2 SMNVEV (reference sequence).

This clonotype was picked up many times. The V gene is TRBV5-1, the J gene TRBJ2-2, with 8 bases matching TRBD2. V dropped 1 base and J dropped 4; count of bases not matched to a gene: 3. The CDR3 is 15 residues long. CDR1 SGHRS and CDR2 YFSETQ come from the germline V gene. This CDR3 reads CASSLNSGITGELFF. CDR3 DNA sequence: TGCGCCAGCAGCTTGAATAGCGGGATCACCGGGGAGCTGTTTTTT.

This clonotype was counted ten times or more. CDR3 DNA sequence: TGCAGTGCTAGAGATCTTATTACCTACGAGCAGTACTTC. Encoded protein: CSARDLITYEQYF. This chain uses TRBV20-1 with TRBJ2-7; D ambiguous. The CDR3 spans 13 residues. Between the trimmed V and J ends, which lost 0 bases and 2 bases, there was a span of 8 bases. Germline loops: CDR1 DFQATT, CDR2 SNEGSKA (reference sequence).

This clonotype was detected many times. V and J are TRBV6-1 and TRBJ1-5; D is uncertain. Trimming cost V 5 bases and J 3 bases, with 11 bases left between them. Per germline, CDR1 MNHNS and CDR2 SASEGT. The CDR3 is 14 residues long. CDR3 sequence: CASSPRSPNQPQHF. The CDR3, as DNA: TGTGCCAGCAGTCCCCGGTCTCCCAATCAGCCCCAGCATTTT.

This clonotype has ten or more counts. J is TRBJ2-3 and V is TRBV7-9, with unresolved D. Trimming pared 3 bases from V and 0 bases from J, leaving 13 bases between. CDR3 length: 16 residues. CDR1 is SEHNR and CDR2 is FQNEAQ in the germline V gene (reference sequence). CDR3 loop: CASSFREGTSTDTQYF. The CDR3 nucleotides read TGTGCCAGCAGCTTCCGAGAAGGAACTAGCACAGATACGCAGTATTTT.

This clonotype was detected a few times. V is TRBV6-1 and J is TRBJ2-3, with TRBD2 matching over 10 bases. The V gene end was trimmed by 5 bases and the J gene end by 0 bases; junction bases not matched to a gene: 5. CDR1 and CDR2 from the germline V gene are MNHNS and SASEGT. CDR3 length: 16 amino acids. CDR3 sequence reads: CASSPASGSSTDTQYF. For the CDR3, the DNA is TGTGCCAGCAGTCCGGCTAGCGGGAGTAGCACAGATACGCAGTATTTT.

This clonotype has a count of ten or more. CDR3 amino acids: CASSLTAAINYGYTF. CDR3 nucleotides: TGTGCCAGCAGTTTAACGGCAGCCATCAACTATGGCTACACCTTC. The J gene is TRBJ1-2, the V gene TRBV28, with D uncertain. The V end was cut by 2 bases, the J end by 2 bases, with 12 bases between. The CDR3 runs to 15 residues. The germline gives CDR1 MDHEN, CDR2 SYDVKM.

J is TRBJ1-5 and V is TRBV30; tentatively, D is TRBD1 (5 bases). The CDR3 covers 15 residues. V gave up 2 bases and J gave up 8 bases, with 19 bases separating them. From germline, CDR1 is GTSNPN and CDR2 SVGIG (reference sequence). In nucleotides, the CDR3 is TGTGCCTGGAGTTCCCACGGGGGGGTTTTGGAGCCCCAGCATTTT. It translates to CAWSSHGGVLEPQHF.